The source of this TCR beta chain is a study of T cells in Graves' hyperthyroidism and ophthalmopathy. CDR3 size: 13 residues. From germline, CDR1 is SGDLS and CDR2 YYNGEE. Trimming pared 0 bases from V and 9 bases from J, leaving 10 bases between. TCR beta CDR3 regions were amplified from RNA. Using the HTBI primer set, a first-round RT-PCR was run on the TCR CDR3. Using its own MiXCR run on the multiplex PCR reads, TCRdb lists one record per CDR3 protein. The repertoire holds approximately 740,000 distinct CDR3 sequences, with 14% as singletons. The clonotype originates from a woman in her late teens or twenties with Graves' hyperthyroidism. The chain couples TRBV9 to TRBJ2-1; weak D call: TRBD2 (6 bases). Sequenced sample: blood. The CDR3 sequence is CASSVGAGTEQFF. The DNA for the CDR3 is TGTGCCAGCAGCGTAGGAGCGGGTACTGAGCAGTTCTTC.